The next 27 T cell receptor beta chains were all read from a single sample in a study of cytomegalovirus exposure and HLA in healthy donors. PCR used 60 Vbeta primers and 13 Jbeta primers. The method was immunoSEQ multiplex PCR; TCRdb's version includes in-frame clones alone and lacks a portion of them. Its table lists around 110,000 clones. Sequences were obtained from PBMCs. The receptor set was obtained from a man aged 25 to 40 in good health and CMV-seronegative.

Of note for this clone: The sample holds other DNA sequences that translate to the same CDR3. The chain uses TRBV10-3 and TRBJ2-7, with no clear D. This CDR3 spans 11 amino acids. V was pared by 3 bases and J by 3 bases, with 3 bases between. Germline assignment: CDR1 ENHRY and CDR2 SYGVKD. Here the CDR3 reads CAISDGYEQYF. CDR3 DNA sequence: TGTGCCATCAGTGACGGCTACGAGCAGTACTTC.

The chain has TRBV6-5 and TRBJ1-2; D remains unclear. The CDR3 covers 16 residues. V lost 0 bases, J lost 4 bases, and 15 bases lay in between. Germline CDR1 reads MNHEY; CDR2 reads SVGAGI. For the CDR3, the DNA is TGTGCCAGCAGTTACTCAGAGACATCCAAGATCTATGGCTACACCTTC. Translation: CASSYSETSKIYGYTF.

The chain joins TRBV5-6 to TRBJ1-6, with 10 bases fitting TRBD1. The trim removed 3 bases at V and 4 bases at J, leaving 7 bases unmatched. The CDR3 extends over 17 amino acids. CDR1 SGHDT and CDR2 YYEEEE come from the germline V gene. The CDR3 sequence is CASSSLDRGDYNSPLHF. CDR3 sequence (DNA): TGTGCCAGCAGCTCCCTGGACAGGGGGGATTATAATTCACCCCTCCACTTT.

Written as DNA, the CDR3 is TGCGCCAGCACTCCCGGGACAGGGGCTTCCTATGGCTACACCTTC. Translated, it gives CASTPGTGASYGYTF. The V and J genes are TRBV4-3 and TRBJ1-2; 10 positions agree with TRBD1. CDR1 and CDR2 (germline): LGHNA, YSLEER. The J segment lost 4 bases and the V segment lost 7 bases, leaving 9 bases of the junction unmatched. CDR3 size: 15 residues.

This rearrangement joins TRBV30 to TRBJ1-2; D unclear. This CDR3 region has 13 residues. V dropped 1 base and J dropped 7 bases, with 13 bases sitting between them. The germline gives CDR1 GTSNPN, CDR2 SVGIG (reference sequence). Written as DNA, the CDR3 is TGTGCCTGGAGTGGACTTGGAGTGAGTGGCTACACCTTC. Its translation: CAWSGLGVSGYTF.

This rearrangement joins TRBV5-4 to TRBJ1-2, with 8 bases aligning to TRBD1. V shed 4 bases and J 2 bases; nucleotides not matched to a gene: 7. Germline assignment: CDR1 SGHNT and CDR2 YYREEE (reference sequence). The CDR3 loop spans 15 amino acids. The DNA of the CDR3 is TGTGCCAGCAGCACCCCGGACAGGGTGAACTATGGCTACACCTTC. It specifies CASSTPDRVNYGYTF.

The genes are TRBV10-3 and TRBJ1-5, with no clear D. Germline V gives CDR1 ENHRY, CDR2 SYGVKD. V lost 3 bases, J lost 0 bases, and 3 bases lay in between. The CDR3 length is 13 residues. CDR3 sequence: CAISDSSNQPQHF. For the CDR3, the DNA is TGTGCCATCAGTGACAGTAGCAATCAGCCCCAGCATTTT.

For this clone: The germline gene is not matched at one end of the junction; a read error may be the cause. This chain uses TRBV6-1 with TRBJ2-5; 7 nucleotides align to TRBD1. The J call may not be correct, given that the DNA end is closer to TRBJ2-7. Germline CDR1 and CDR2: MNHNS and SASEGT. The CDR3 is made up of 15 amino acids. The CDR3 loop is CASREGTASSYEQYF. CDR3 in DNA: TGTGCCAGCAGAGAAGGGACAGCCAGCTCCTACGAGCAGTACTTC.

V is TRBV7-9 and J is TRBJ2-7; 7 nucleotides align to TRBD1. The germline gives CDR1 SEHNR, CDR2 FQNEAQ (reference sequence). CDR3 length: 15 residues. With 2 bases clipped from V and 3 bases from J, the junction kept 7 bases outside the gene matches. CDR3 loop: CASSLNYDRVYEQYF. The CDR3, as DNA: TGTGCCAGCAGCTTAAATTATGACAGGGTCTACGAGCAGTACTTC.

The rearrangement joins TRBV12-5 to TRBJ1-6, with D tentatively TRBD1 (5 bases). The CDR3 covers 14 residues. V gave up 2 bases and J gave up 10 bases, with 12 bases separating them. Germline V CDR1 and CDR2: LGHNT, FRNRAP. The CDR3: CASGLRDSGSPLHF. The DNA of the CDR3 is TGTGCTAGTGGTTTGAGGGACTCAGGGTCACCCCTCCACTTT.

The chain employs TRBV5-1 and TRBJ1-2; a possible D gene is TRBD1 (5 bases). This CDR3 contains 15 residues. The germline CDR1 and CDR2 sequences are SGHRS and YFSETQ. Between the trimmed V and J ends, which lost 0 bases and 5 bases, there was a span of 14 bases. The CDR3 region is CASSLAATGGYGYTF. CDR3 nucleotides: TGCGCCAGCAGCTTGGCGGCCACGGGGGGTTATGGCTACACCTTC.

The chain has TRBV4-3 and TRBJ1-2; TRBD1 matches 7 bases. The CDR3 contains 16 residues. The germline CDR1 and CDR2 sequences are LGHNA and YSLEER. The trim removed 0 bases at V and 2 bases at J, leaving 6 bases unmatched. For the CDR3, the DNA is TGCGCCAGCAGCCAAGAAACGGAGGGGGCGAACTATGGCTACACCTTC. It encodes CASSQETEGANYGYTF.

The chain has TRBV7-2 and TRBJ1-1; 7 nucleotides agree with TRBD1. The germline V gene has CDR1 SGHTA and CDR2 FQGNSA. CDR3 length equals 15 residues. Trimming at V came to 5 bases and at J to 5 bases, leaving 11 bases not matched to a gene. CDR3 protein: CASSDQTGLGTEAFF. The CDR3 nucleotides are TGTGCCAGCAGCGACCAGACAGGGCTAGGGACTGAAGCTTTCTTT.

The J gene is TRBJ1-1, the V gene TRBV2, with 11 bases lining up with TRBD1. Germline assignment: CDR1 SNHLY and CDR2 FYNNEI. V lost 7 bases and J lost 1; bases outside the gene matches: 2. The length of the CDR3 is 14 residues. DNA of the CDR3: TGTGCCAGCACCGGACAGGGGGCGAACACTGAAGCTTTCTTT. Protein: CASTGQGANTEAFF.

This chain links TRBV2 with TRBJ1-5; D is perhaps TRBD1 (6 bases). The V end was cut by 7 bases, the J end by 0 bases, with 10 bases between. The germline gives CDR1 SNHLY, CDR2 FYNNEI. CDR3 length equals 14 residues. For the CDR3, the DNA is TGTGCCAGCAACAGGGTTAATAGCAATCAGCCCCAGCATTTT. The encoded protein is CASNRVNSNQPQHF.

CDR3 sequence (DNA): TGTGCCAGCAGCTTAGGCGGGGCGGGAAAGTACCAAGAGACCCAGTACTTC. It specifies CASSLGGAGKYQETQYF. The rearrangement links TRBV7-6 to TRBJ2-5, with TRBD2 as a possible D gene (6 bases). Deletions cut 1 base from V and 0 bases from J, with 15 bases between. The CDR3 runs 17 residues. CDR1 and CDR2 from the germline V gene are SGHVS and FNYEAQ.

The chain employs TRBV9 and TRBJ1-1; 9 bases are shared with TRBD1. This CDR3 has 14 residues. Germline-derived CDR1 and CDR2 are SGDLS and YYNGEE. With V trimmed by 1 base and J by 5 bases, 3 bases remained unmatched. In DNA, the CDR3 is TGTGCCAGCAGCGTAACAGGGGGCGGAACTGAAGCTTTCTTT. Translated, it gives CASSVTGGGTEAFF.

The DNA of the CDR3 is TGTGCCAGTAGTGTACCGACAGGGGTTGAGCAGTTCTTC. Translating gives CASSVPTGVEQFF. This chain links TRBV19 with TRBJ2-1; 8 bases are a match to TRBD1. CDR3 size: 13 residues. In germline, CDR1 is LNHDA, CDR2 SQIVND (reference sequence). With 5 bases clipped from V and 9 bases from J, the junction kept 6 bases outside the gene matches. The whole variable domain, remainder taken from reference TRBV19 and TRBJ2-1, is DGGITQSPKYLFRKEGQNVTLSCEQNLNHDAMYWYRQDPGQGLRLIYYSQIVNDFQKGDIAEGYSVSREKKESFPLTVTSAQKNPTAFYLCASSVPTGVEQFFGPGTRLTVL.

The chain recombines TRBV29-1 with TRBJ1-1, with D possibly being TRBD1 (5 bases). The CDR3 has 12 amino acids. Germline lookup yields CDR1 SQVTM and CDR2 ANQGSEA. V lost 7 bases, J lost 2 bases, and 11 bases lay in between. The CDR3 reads CSARQSNTEAFF. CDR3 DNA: TGCAGCGCCCGACAGTCCAACACTGAAGCTTTCTTT.

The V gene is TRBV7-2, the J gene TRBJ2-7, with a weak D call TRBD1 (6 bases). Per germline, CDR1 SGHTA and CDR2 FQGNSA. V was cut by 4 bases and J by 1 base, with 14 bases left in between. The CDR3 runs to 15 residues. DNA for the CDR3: TGTGCCAGCAGCTACGGACAGTTTCTTTCCTACGAGCAGTACTTC. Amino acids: CASSYGQFLSYEQYF.

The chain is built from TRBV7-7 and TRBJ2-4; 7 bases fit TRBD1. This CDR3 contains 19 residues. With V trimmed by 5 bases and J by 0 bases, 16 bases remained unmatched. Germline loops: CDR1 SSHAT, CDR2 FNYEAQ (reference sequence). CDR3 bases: TGTGCCAGCAGCCCTTGGCCTTTAGACAGGGAGAAAGCCAAAAACATTCAGTACTTC. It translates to CASSPWPLDREKAKNIQYF.

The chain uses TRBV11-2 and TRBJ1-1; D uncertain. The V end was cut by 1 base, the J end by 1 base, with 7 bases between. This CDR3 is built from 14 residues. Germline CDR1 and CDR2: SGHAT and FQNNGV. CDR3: CASSLGAGNTEAFF. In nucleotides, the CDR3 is TGTGCCAGCAGCTTAGGCGCAGGGAACACTGAAGCTTTCTTT.

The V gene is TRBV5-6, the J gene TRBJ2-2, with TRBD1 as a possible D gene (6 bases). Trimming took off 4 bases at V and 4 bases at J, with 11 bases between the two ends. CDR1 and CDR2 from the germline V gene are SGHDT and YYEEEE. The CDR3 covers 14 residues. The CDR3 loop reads CASSHTGPTGELFF. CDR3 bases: TGTGCCAGCAGCCATACAGGGCCCACCGGGGAGCTGTTTTTT.

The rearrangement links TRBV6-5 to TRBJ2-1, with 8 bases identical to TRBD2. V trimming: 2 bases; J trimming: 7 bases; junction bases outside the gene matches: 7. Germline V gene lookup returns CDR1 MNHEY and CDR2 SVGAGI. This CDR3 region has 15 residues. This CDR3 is CASSYHGGAFNEQFF. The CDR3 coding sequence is TGTGCCAGCAGTTACCACGGGGGGGCGTTTAATGAGCAGTTCTTC.

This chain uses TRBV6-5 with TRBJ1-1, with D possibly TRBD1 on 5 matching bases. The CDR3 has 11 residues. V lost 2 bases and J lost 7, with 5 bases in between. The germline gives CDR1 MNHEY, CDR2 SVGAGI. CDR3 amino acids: CASSYQGEAFF. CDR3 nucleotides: TGTGCCAGCAGTTACCAGGGTGAAGCTTTCTTT.

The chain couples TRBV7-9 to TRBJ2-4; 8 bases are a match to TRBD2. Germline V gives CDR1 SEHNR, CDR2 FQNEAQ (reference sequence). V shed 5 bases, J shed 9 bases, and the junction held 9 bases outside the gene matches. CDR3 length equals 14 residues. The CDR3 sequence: CASSGESGGGIQYF. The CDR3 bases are TGTGCCAGCAGCGGCGAGAGCGGGGGTGGCATTCAGTACTTC.

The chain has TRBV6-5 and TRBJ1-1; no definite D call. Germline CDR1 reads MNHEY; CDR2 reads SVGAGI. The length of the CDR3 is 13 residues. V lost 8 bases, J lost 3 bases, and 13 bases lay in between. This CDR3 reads CASARGMDTEAFF. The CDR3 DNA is TGTGCCAGCGCCCGAGGGATGGACACTGAAGCTTTCTTT.